This is a list of T cell receptor beta chains from one sample in a study of blood T cell repertoires in COVID-19. Measured with immunoSEQ multiplex PCR; TCRdb has only the in-frame clones, and not every one. This sample has about 250,000 clones, with around 89% found just once. The sequencing sample was made of peripheral blood. All receptors come from a woman aged 55-70 years with COVID-19, enrolled during active disease. CDR3s include the opening cysteine and the closing phenylalanine or tryptophan. D genes are given only for firm matches. Expanded clones get a size class; other rows say once, few or many, or leave the size out.

j_gene: TRBJ1-1
abundance: .
v_gene: TRBV7-2
d_gene: .
CDR3nt: TGTGCCAGCAACTTTCTAACCACGAGCACTGAAGCTTTCTTT
CDR3aa: CASNFLTTSTEAFF

j_gene: TRBJ2-2
abundance: once
v_gene: TRBV5-4
d_gene: .
CDR3nt: TGTGCCAGCAGCTTGATTGCGCGGAGAAACACCGGGGAGCTGTTTTTT
CDR3aa: CASSLIARRNTGELFF

j_gene: TRBJ1-1
abundance: once
v_gene: TRBV7-9
d_gene: .
CDR3nt: TGTGCCAGCAGCTTACCCCCAGGGAACACTGAAGCTTTCTTT
CDR3aa: CASSLPPGNTEAFF

j_gene: TRBJ1-4
abundance: .
v_gene: TRBV15
d_gene: TRBD1
CDR3nt: TGTGCCACCAGCAGAGGTAACAGGGGAGAAAAACTGTTTTTT
CDR3aa: CATSRGNRGEKLFF

j_gene: TRBJ1-3
abundance: .
v_gene: TRBV18
d_gene: .
CDR3nt: TGTGCCAGCTCATCGAGCCGACAGTCTGGAAACACCATATATTTT
CDR3aa: CASSSSRQSGNTIYF

j_gene: TRBJ1-6
abundance: .
v_gene: TRBV7-9
d_gene: TRBD1
CDR3nt: TGTGCCAGCAGCTTAACGGGACAGGGTGGTTCACCCCTCCACTTT
CDR3aa: CASSLTGQGGSPLHF

j_gene: TRBJ2-7
abundance: .
v_gene: TRBV13
d_gene: .
CDR3nt: TGTGCCAGCGGAAACCTTGGGGCCGAGCAGTACTTC
CDR3aa: CASGNLGAEQYF

j_gene: TRBJ2-7
abundance: .
v_gene: TRBV5-1
d_gene: TRBD1
CDR3nt: TGCGCCAGCAGCATCGGGACAGGCGGAGTATCCGAGCAGTACTTC
CDR3aa: CASSIGTGGVSEQYF

j_gene: TRBJ1-5
abundance: .
v_gene: TRBV10-1
d_gene: TRBD1
CDR3nt: TGCGCCAGCAGTGGACCGGGACAGTCTTATAGCAATCAGCCCCAGCATTTT
CDR3aa: CASSGPGQSYSNQPQHF

j_gene: TRBJ2-2
abundance: .
v_gene: TRBV7-9
d_gene: .
CDR3nt: TGTGCCAGCAGCTCCGCCCGGTCCACCGGGGAGCTGTTTTTT
CDR3aa: CASSSARSTGELFF

j_gene: TRBJ1-5
abundance: .
v_gene: TRBV7-2
d_gene: TRBD1
CDR3nt: TGTGCCAGCAGCCCCCTTTCGAACAGGGGAAATCAGCCCCAGCATTTT
CDR3aa: CASSPLSNRGNQPQHF

j_gene: TRBJ1-4
abundance: .
v_gene: TRBV5-4
d_gene: .
CDR3nt: TGTGCCAGCAGCTCGGGAAAATCCGCCGCAACTAATGAAAAACTGTTTTTT
CDR3aa: CASSSGKSAATNEKLFF

j_gene: TRBJ1-2
abundance: .
v_gene: TRBV4-2
d_gene: TRBD1
CDR3nt: TGTGCCAGCAGCCAATCGGACAGGAATTATGGCTACACCTTC
CDR3aa: CASSQSDRNYGYTF

j_gene: TRBJ1-4
abundance: .
v_gene: TRBV9
d_gene: TRBD1
CDR3nt: TGTGCCAGCAGCCCGGGACAGGGAACCCATAATAATGAAAAACTGTTTTTT
CDR3aa: CASSPGQGTHNNEKLFF

j_gene: TRBJ1-1
abundance: .
v_gene: TRBV7-6
d_gene: TRBD1
CDR3nt: TGTGCCAGCAGCTCCCGGGGAGGGACAGGGACCACTGAAGCTTTCTTT
CDR3aa: CASSSRGGTGTTEAFF

j_gene: TRBJ1-1
abundance: .
v_gene: TRBV18
d_gene: .
CDR3nt: TGTGCCAGCTCTCCCCAGGGGCTAAACACTGAAGCTTTCTTT
CDR3aa: CASSPQGLNTEAFF

j_gene: TRBJ2-7
abundance: once
v_gene: TRBV9
d_gene: TRBD2
CDR3nt: TGTGCCAGCAGCGTAGATCCAGCGGGGGGTTACGAGCAGTACTTC
CDR3aa: CASSVDPAGGYEQYF

j_gene: TRBJ2-1
abundance: .
v_gene: TRBV7-9
d_gene: .
CDR3nt: TGTGCCAGCAGCTCGGCGCGGGATGAGCAGTTCTTC
CDR3aa: CASSSARDEQFF

j_gene: TRBJ2-7
abundance: once
v_gene: TRBV7-6
d_gene: TRBD1
CDR3nt: TGTGCCAGCAGCCATGGACAGGGATCCTACGAGCAGTACTTC
CDR3aa: CASSHGQGSYEQYF

j_gene: TRBJ2-5
abundance: .
v_gene: TRBV5-4
d_gene: TRBD1
CDR3nt: TGTGCCAGCAGGCGTGGGGGACAGGGAGGAGAGACCCAGTACTTC
CDR3aa: CASRRGGQGGETQYF

j_gene: TRBJ2-7
abundance: .
v_gene: TRBV7-2
d_gene: .
CDR3nt: TGTGCCAGCAGCTTATGGTCGGGGGGCACCTTCTCCTACGAGCAGTACTTC
CDR3aa: CASSLWSGGTFSYEQYF

j_gene: TRBJ1-1
abundance: .
v_gene: TRBV7-9
d_gene: .
CDR3nt: TGTGCCAGCAGCGGTCGGGGTGACACTGAAGCTTTCTTT
CDR3aa: CASSGRGDTEAFF

j_gene: TRBJ1-1
abundance: .
v_gene: TRBV19
d_gene: .
CDR3nt: TGTGCCAGTAGTATGCCGTCGCTCGCGGCTAACACTGAAGCTTTCTTT
CDR3aa: CASSMPSLAANTEAFF

j_gene: TRBJ2-1
abundance: once
v_gene: TRBV19
d_gene: TRBD2
CDR3nt: TGTGCCAGTAGTTTCGGGGGGGCCCACAATGAGCAGTTCTTC
CDR3aa: CASSFGGAHNEQFF

j_gene: TRBJ2-3
abundance: .
v_gene: TRBV27
d_gene: TRBD2
CDR3nt: TGTGCCAGCAGGCGGGGGGGCCGTGGTGATACGCAGTATTTT
CDR3aa: CASRRGGRGDTQYF

j_gene: TRBJ1-2
abundance: .
v_gene: TRBV3-1/TRBV3-2
d_gene: .
CDR3nt: TGTGCCAGCAGCCAAGTCAGTCCGTATGGCTACACCTTC
CDR3aa: CASSQVSPYGYTF

j_gene: TRBJ1-2
abundance: .
v_gene: TRBV30
d_gene: TRBD1
CDR3nt: TGTGCCTGGAGTAGGGACAGCTATGGCTACACCTTC
CDR3aa: CAWSRDSYGYTF

j_gene: TRBJ1-5
abundance: .
v_gene: TRBV6-2/TRBV6-3
d_gene: .
CDR3nt: TGTGCCAGCAGTTACTCACGATCTACAGGGCTACGGAGCAATCAGCCCCAGCATTTT
CDR3aa: CASSYSRSTGLRSNQPQHF

j_gene: TRBJ1-1
abundance: .
v_gene: TRBV24-1
d_gene: .
CDR3nt: TGTGCCACCAGTGATTGGACTGGGAGAGCTTTCTTT
CDR3aa: CATSDWTGRAFF

j_gene: TRBJ1-2
abundance: .
v_gene: TRBV4-2
d_gene: TRBD1
CDR3nt: TGTGCCAGCAGCCTTGGGGGACAGGGCAACTATGGCTACACCTTC
CDR3aa: CASSLGGQGNYGYTF

j_gene: TRBJ2-7
abundance: .
v_gene: TRBV2
d_gene: TRBD1
CDR3nt: TGTGCCAGCAGTGAAGGGGACAGTCACGAGCAGTACTTC
CDR3aa: CASSEGDSHEQYF

j_gene: TRBJ1-2
abundance: .
v_gene: TRBV20-1
d_gene: .
CDR3nt: TGCAGTGCTAGTCAGGGATCTCCCTATGGCTACACCTTC
CDR3aa: CSASQGSPYGYTF

j_gene: TRBJ2-1
abundance: .
v_gene: TRBV5-4
d_gene: .
CDR3nt: TGTGCCAGCCGGCCCGCGTCAGGGTCGGGCAATGAGCAGTTCTTC
CDR3aa: CASRPASGSGNEQFF

j_gene: TRBJ2-1
abundance: .
v_gene: TRBV6-6
d_gene: .
CDR3nt: TGTGCCAGCTTAAGCGGCTCACGGTGGAATGAGCAGTTCTTC
CDR3aa: CASLSGSRWNEQFF

j_gene: TRBJ2-3
abundance: .
v_gene: TRBV7-9
d_gene: TRBD2
CDR3nt: TGTGCCAGCACCCTACTAGCAGGACTAGCGGGGATAGATACGCAGTATTTT
CDR3aa: CASTLLAGLAGIDTQYF

j_gene: TRBJ1-5
abundance: .
v_gene: TRBV6-5
d_gene: .
CDR3nt: TGTGCCAGCAGTTACTCAGGGGGCAATCAGCCCCAGCATTTT
CDR3aa: CASSYSGGNQPQHF

j_gene: TRBJ2-1
abundance: .
v_gene: TRBV6-2/TRBV6-3
d_gene: .
CDR3nt: TGTGCCAGCAGTTATATGGGGGGACAGTTCTTC
CDR3aa: CASSYMGGQFF

j_gene: TRBJ2-3
abundance: .
v_gene: TRBV11-3
d_gene: .
CDR3nt: TGTGCCAGCAGCTTTAGATCTAGTAGCACAGATACGCAGTATTTT
CDR3aa: CASSFRSSSTDTQYF